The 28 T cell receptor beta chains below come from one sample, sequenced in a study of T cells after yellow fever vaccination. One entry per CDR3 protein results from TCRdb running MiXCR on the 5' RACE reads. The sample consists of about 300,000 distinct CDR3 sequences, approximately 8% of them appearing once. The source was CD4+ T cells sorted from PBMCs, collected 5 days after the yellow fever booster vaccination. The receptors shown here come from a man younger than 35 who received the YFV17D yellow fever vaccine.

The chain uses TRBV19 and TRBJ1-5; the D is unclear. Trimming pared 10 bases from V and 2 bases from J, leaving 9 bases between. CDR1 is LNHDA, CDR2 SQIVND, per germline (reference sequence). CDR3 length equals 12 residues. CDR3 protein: CATTPGNQPQHF. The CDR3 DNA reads TGTGCCACCACCCCCGGCAATCAGCCCCAGCATTTT.

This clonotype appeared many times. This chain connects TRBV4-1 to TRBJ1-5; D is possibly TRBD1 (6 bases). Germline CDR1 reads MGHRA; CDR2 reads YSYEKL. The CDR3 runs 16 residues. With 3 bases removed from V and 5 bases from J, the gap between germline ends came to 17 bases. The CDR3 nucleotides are TGCGCCAGCAGCCAGGGGAGGGGGTCGATTCATCAGCCCCAGCATTTT. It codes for CASSQGRGSIHQPQHF.

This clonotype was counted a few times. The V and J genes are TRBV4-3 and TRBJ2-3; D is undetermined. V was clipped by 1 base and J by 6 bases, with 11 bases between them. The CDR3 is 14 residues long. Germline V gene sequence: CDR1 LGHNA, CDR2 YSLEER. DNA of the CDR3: TGCGCCAGCAGCCAAGGACGCATGTCGGATACGCAGTATTTT. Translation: CASSQGRMSDTQYF.

The CDR3 loop reads CASSLGDRAYGYTF. The CDR3 DNA reads TGCGCCAGCAGCTTGGGGGACAGAGCCTATGGCTACACCTTC. The V gene is TRBV5-1, the J gene TRBJ1-2; 7 nucleotides align to TRBD1. CDR3 length: 14 amino acids. The J segment lost 4 bases and the V segment lost 0 bases, leaving 3 bases of the junction unmatched. Germline V gene sequence: CDR1 SGHRS, CDR2 YFSETQ.

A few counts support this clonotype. The CDR3 loop reads CSATFPGTGGNEQFF. DNA of the CDR3: TGCAGTGCTACATTTCCCGGGACAGGGGGCAATGAGCAGTTCTTC. The chain has TRBV20-1 and TRBJ2-1, with TRBD1 matching 11 bases. CDR1 and CDR2 from the germline V gene are DFQATT and SNEGSKA (reference sequence). Losses at the gene ends were 4 bases for V and 6 bases for J; bases not matched to a gene: 8. The CDR3 is 15 residues long.

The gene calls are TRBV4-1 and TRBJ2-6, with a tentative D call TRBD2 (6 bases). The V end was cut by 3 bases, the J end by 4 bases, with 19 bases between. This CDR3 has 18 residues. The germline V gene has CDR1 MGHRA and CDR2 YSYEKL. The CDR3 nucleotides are TGCGCCAGCAGCCAGTATCATCTATGGGAGGAAGGGGCCAACGTCCTGACTTTC. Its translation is CASSQYHLWEEGANVLTF.

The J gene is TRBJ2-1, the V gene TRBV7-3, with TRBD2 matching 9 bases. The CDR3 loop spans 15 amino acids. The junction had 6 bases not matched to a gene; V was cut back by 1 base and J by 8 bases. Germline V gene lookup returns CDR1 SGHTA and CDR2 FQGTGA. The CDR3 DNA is TGTGCCAGCAGCTTAAATGGCGGGGGGGCCTATGAGCAGTTCTTC. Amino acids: CASSLNGGGAYEQFF.

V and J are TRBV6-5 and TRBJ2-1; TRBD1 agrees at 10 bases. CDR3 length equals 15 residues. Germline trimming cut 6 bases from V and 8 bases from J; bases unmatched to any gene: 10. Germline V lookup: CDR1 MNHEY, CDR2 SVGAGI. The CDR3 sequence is CASSPDRGPGDEQFF. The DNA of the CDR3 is TGTGCCAGCAGCCCTGACAGGGGGCCGGGCGATGAGCAGTTCTTC.

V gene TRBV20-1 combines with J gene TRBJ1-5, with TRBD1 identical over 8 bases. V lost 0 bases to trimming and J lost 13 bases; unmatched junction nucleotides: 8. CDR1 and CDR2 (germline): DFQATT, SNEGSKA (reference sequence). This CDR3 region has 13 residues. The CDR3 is CSARDGVGDRQHF. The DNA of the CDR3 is TGCAGTGCTAGAGATGGGGTCGGGGACAGGCAGCATTTT.

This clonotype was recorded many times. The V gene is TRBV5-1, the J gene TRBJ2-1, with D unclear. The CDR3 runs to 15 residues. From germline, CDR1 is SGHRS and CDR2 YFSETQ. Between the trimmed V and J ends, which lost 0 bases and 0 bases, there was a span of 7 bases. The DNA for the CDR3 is TGCGCCAGCAGCTTGGATCCTAGCTCCTACAATGAGCAGTTCTTC. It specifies CASSLDPSSYNEQFF.

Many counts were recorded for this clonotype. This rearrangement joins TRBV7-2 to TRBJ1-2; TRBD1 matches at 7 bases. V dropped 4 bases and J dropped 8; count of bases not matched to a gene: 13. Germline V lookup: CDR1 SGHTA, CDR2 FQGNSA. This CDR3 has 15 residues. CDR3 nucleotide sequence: TGTGCCAGCAGCTCGGGCCCAGACAGGGTTTGGGGCTACACCTTC. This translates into CASSSGPDRVWGYTF.

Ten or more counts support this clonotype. CDR3 region: CASSFGRDTEAFF. The CDR3 DNA follows: TGTGCCAGCAGCTTCGGCCGGGACACTGAAGCTTTCTTT. The chain combines TRBV7-9 with TRBJ1-1, with D unresolved. V dropped 3 bases and J dropped 3 bases, with 8 bases sitting between them. The CDR3 contains 13 residues. In germline, CDR1 is SEHNR, CDR2 FQNEAQ (reference sequence).

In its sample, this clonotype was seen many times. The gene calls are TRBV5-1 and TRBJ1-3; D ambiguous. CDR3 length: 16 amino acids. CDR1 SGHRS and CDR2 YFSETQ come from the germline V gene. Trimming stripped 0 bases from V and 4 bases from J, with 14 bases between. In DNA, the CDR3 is TGCGCCAGCAGCTTGGTTTCTGGAATAGCGGGAAACACCATATATTTT. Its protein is CASSLVSGIAGNTIYF.

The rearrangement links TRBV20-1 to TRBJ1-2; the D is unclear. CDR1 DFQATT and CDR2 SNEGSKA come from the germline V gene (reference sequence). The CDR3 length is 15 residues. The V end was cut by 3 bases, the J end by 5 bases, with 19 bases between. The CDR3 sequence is CSASPPARAGYGYTF. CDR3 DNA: TGCAGTGCTAGCCCCCCCGCCCGGGCCGGGTATGGCTACACCTTC.

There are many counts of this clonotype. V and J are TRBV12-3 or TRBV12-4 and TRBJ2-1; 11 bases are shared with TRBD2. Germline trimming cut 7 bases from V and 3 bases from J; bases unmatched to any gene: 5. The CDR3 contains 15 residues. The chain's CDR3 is CASNIAGGHYNEQFF. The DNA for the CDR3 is TGTGCCAGCAACATAGCGGGGGGGCACTACAATGAGCAGTTCTTC.

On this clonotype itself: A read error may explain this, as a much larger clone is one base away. DNA for the CDR3: TGCAGTGCTAGTATCGGACTAGCGGGGAGACAGACCCAGTACTTC. It encodes CSASIGLAGRQTQYF. The chain employs TRBV20-1 and TRBJ2-5, with TRBD2 identical over 12 bases. Germline V gene data show CDR1 as DFQATT and CDR2 as SNEGSKA (reference sequence). This CDR3 is built from 15 residues. Unmatched junction bases numbered 8, after V lost 3 bases and J lost 6 bases.

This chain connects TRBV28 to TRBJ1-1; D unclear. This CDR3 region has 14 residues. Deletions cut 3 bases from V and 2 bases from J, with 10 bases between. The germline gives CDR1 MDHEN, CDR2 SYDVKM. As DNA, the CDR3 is TGTGCCAGCAGTTTGGGCTGGCTCAACACTGAAGCTTTCTTT. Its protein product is CASSLGWLNTEAFF.

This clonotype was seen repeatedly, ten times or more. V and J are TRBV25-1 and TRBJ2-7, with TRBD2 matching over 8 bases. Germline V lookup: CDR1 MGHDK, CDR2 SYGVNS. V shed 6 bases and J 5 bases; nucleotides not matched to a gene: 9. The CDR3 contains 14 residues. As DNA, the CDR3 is TGTGCCAGCAGGCCGCTAGGACTAGCTAACGAGCAGTACGTC. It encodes CASRPLGLANEQYV.

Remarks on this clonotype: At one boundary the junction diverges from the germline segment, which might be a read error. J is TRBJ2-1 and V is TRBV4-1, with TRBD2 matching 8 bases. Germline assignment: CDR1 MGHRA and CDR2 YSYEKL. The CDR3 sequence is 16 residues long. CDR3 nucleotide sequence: TGCGCCAGCAGCGAAGACGGCGGGGGGACCTACAATGAGCAGTTCTTC. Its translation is CASSEDGGGTYNEQFF.

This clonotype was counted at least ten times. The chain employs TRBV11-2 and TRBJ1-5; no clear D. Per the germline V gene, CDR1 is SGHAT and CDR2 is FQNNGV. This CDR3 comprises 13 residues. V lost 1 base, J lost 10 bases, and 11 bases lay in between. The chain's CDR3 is CASSLVGQSPQHF. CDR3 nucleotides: TGTGCCAGCAGCTTAGTAGGGCAGAGCCCCCAGCATTTT.

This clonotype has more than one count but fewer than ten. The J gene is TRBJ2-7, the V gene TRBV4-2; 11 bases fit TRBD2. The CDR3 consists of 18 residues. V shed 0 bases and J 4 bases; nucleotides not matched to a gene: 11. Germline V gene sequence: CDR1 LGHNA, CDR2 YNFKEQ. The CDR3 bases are TGTGCCAGCAGCCAAGATCAGGCTAGCGGGGGGATCGTTTACGAGCAGTACTTC. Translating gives CASSQDQASGGIVYEQYF.

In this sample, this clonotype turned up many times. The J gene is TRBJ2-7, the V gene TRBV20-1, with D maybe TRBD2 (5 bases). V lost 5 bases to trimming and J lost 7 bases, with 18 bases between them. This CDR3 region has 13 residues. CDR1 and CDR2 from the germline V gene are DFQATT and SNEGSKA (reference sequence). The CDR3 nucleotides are TGCAGTGCTTTCCGGGCCGAGGGAATGGAGCAGTACTTC. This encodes CSAFRAEGMEQYF.

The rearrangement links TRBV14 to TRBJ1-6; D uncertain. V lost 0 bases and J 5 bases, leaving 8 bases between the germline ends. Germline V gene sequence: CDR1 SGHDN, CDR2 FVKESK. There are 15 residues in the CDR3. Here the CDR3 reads CASSQDWQNNSPLHF. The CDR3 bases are TGTGCCAGCAGCCAAGACTGGCAGAATAATTCACCCCTCCACTTT.

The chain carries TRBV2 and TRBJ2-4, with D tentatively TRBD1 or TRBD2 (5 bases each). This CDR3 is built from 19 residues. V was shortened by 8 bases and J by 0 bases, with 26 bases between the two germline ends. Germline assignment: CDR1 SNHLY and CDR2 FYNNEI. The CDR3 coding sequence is TGTGCCAGCCGGAGGACACCGAGGCCATTTGATCTAGCCAAAAACATTCAGTACTTC. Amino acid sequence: CASRRTPRPFDLAKNIQYF.

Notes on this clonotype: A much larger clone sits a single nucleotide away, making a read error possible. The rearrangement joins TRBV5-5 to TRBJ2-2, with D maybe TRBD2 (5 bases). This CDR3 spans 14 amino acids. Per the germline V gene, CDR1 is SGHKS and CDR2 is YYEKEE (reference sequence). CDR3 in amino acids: CASSPARNTGELIF. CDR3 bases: TGTGCCAGCAGCCCAGCGCGGAACACCGGGGAGCTGATTTTT. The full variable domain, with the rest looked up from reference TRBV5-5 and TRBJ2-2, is DAGVTQSPTHLIKTRGQQVTLRCSPISGHKSVSWYQQVLGQGPQFIFQYYEKEERGRGNFPDRFSARQFPNYSSELNVNALLLGDSALYLCASSPARNTGELIFGEGSRLTVL.

The CDR3 DNA follows: TGTGCCAGCAGCTTTAACACGGGTACAGATACGCAGTATTTT. Its translation is CASSFNTGTDTQYF. This chain uses TRBV7-3 with TRBJ2-3; D unresolved. There are 14 residues in the CDR3. CDR1 SGHTA and CDR2 FQGTGA come from the germline V gene. V was trimmed by 3 bases and J by 3 bases, leaving 10 bases between them.

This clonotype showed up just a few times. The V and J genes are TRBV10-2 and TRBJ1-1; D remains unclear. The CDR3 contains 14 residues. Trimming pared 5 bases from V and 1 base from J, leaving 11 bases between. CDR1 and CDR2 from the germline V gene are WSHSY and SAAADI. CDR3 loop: CASSLLLRNTEAFF. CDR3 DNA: TGCGCCAGCAGTCTGCTGTTGCGGAACACTGAAGCTTTCTTT.

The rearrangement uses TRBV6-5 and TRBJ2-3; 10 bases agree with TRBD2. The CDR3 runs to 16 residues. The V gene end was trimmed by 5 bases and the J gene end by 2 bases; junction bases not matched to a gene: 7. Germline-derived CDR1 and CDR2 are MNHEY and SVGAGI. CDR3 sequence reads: CASSRLLAGPTDTQYF. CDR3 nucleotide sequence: TGTGCCAGCAGTCGCCTACTAGCGGGGCCCACAGATACGCAGTATTTT.